This TCR beta chain was observed in a study of long-term antiretroviral therapy in people with HIV. General observations from the study: Post-ART samples showed increased diversity that remained below transplant donor control levels.

This clone was seen only once. What it binds is not known. It was version v3.0 of the immunoSEQ assay that was run at survey level. Profiling relied on immunoSEQ multiplex PCR, and the TCRdb table lists in-frame clones only, not all of them. The data show some 11,000 clones, around four fifths seen once. PBMC samples from each donor numbered at least one pre-ART and at least two post-ART. This sequence originates from a man aged 50 to 59 with HIV. Specimen: unsorted PBMCs, collected less than 7.5 years after starting antiretroviral therapy.

CDR3 in amino acids: CASSPNSLEAFF. The CDR3 nucleotides read TGTGCCAGCAGCCCGAACAGTTTAGAAGCTTTCTTT. The chain combines TRBV6-5 with TRBJ1-1; D is uncertain. This CDR3 comprises 12 residues. Trimming pared 6 bases from V and 8 bases from J, leaving 13 bases between. CDR1 and CDR2 (germline): MNHEY, SVGAGI.